The T cell receptor beta chain described here comes from a study of patients and donors after allogeneic stem cell transplantation (dated by TCRdb to the early 2020s). Notes on this clonotype: It lacks a known antigen. No per-base quality is available; no much larger clone lies one base away.

The library was obtained by RT-PCR. Instrument used: NextSeq 550. The public reads were reprocessed in TCRdb via fastp at Q25 and MiXCR, keeping in-frame beta chains. Rows are unified per CDR3 protein, each entry keeping the most common DNA and genes. This sample has about 110,000 distinct CDR3 sequences in its table, and 35% of those were observed once. The leading ten clones occupy 27% of the sample. A distance of 23 bases separates the germline ends of V and J, which lose 6 bases and 0 bases respectively. Measured from the cysteine to the phenylalanine, the CDR3 is 18 residues long. Just the 54-base CDR3 DNA is kept, in frame starting at base 1.

Input material: blood, either unsorted or a sorted T cell fraction (not recorded which). The chain is made from TRBV12-3 or TRBV12-4 and TRBJ1-1; tentative D gene TRBD1, with 5 bases matching. The TCR was taken from a human donor who was either an allogeneic HSCT recipient or a stem cell or donor lymphocyte infusion donor (not recorded which). It is not recorded whose cells these are; they may come from a transplant donor. The base sequence is TGTGCCAGCAGAACAAGGAGGGGAACAGCTGAAGTGAACACTGAAGCTTTCTTT. This translates into CASRTRRGTAEVNTEAFF.